This TCR beta chain was captured by sequencing in a study of blood T cell repertoires in COVID-19. Repertoires were generated with immunoSEQ multiplex PCR, while TCRdb's copy carries only in-frame clones and drops some. The sample records roughly 180,000 clones, under 85% being singletons. This TCR was sampled from a man between 60 and 75 years old with active or convalescent COVID-19. The sequenced sample was peripheral blood.

CDR3 bases: TGTGCCAGCAGTTTAGCTCGGCCCGGGACAGGACAAGAGACCCAGTACTTC. Encoded protein: CASSLARPGTGQETQYF. This chain joins TRBV27 and TRBJ2-5; 8 bases line up with TRBD1. The V and J ends lost 2 bases and 2 bases, in that order; junction bases with no gene match: 10. The CDR3 has 17 amino acids. Germline V gene sequence: CDR1 MNHEY, CDR2 SMNVEV (reference sequence).